The next 5 T cell receptor beta chains were all read from a single sample in a study of T cell responses to AZD1222 COVID-19 vaccine. The method was immunoSEQ multiplex PCR; TCRdb's version includes in-frame clones alone and lacks a portion of them. The sample records 65,000 to 75,000 clones, around 84% being singletons. The material sequenced was peripheral blood, taken on day 0 of AZD1222 vaccination. Receptors were obtained from an adult in good health.

The rearrangement links TRBV6-5 to TRBJ1-2; 9 nucleotides agree with TRBD1. From germline, CDR1 is MNHEY and CDR2 SVGAGI. V shed 5 bases and J 2 bases; nucleotides not matched to a gene: 3. The CDR3 totals 14 residues. CDR3 amino acids: CASSRDRENYGYTF. In nucleotides, the CDR3 is TGTGCCAGCAGTAGGGACAGGGAGAACTATGGCTACACCTTC.

This sequence joins TRBV9 and TRBJ1-1; possible D gene TRBD1, 5 bases. The V end lost 3 bases, the J end lost 1 base, and 13 bases lay between the germline ends. The CDR3 loop spans 15 amino acids. Germline V CDR1 and CDR2: SGDLS, YYNGEE. CDR3: CASSAPGTENTEAFF. For the CDR3, the DNA is TGTGCCAGCAGCGCCCCCGGGACGGAGAACACTGAAGCTTTCTTT. The full variable domain, its missing parts supplied by reference TRBV9 and TRBJ1-1, is DSGVTQTPKHLITATGQRVTLRCSPRSGDLSVYWYQQSLDQGLQFLIQYYNGEERAKGNILERFSAQQFPDLHSELNLSSLELGDSALYFCASSAPGTENTEAFFGQGTRLTVV.

The genes are TRBV2 and TRBJ1-5; 9 bases fit TRBD1. CDR1 is SNHLY and CDR2 is FYNNEI in the germline V gene. CDR3 length: 14 residues. Unmatched junction bases numbered 2, after V lost 6 bases and J lost 2 bases. CDR3 sequence (DNA): TGTGCCAGCAGACAGGGGGCGGGCAATCAGCCCCAGCATTTT. Its protein is CASRQGAGNQPQHF.

The rearrangement links TRBV21-1 to TRBJ1-1. TRBV21-1 is designated a pseudogene. The length of the CDR3 is 15 residues. The CDR3 protein is CASSMTQPGGTEAFF. In nucleotides, the CDR3 is TGTGCCAGCAGCATGACTCAGCCTGGGGGCACTGAAGCTTTCTTT.

The chain couples TRBV14 to TRBJ2-3; the match to TRBD2 covers 10 bases. The germline CDR1 and CDR2 sequences are SGHDN and FVKESK. The V gene end was trimmed by 2 bases and the J gene end by 9 bases; junction bases not matched to a gene: 8. The length of the CDR3 is 15 residues. The CDR3 region has the DNA TGTGCCAGCAGCCAACAACTAGCGGGGACGAACACGCAGTATTTT. Its protein is CASSQQLAGTNTQYF.